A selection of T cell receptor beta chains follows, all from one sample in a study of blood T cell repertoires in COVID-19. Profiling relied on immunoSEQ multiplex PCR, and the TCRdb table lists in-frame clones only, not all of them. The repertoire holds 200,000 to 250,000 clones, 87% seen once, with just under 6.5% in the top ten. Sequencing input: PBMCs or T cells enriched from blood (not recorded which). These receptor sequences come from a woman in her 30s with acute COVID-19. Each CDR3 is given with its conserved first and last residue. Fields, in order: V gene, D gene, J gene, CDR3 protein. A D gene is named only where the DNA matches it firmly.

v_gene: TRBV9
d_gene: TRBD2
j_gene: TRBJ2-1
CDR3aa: CASSVGSGGAYNEQFF

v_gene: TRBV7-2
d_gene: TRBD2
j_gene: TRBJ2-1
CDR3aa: CASSEKLAGAYNEQFF

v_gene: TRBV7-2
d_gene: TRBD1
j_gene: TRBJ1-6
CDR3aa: CASSSPGGTAYNSPLHF

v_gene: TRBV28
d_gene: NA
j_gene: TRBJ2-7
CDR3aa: CASRSVGGGIATYEQYF

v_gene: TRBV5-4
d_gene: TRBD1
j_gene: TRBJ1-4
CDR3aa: CASSLDSGTGVEKLFF

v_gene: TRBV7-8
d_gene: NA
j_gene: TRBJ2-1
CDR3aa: CASSKRTGRDNEQFF

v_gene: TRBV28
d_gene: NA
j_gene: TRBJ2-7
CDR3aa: CASSSVTSYEQYF

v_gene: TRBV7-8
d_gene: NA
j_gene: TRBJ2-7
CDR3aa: CASSPGFSYEQYF

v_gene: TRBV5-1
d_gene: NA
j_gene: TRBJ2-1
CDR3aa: CASSLGETGPYNEQFF

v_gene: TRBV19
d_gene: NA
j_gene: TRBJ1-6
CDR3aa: CASSAQGGLQSPLHF

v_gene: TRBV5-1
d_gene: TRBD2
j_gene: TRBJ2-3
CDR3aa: CASSLGASGDTDTQYF

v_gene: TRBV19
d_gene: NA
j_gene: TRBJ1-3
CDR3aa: CATTQGHSGNTIYF

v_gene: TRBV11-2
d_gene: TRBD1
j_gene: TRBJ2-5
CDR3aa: CASSLDTGGIKETQYF

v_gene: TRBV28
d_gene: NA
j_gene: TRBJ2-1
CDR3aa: CASSPHLGAKDEQFF

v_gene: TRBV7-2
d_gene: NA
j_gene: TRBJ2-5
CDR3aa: CASSSAARETQYF

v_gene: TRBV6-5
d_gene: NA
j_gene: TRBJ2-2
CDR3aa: CASSSHTSPGELFF